Listed below are T cell receptor beta chains from one sample, sequenced in a study of shared clonotypes between healthy human individuals. Method: immunoSEQ multiplex PCR; TCRdb's copy keeps in-frame clones and lacks some. Altogether about 2 million clones are present, 85% to 95% being singletons, with the ten largest covering approximately 0.13%. Sequencing input: naive CD4+ T cells sorted from blood. These receptors were taken from a man aged 18 to 30 in good health. Each CDR3 is given with its conserved first and last residue. Fields, in order: D gene, J gene, clone size, V gene, CDR3 DNA, CDR3 protein. A D gene is named only where the DNA matches it firmly. Part of the rows lack a size; the others show once, few, many or a class for expanded clones.

. | TRBJ1-5 | few | TRBV6-6 | TGTGCCAGCGAACTGCCCGGGCCTAGCAATCAGCCCCAGCATTTT | CASELPGPSNQPQHF
. | TRBJ1-2 | . | TRBV6-1 | TGTGCCAGCAGTGAAGTCACAGGTATGATAGGCTACACCTTC | CASSEVTGMIGYTF
TRBD1 | TRBJ1-1 | . | TRBV18 | TGTGCCAGCTCAACAGGGGTAGCTGAAGCTTTCTTT | CASSTGVAEAFF
. | TRBJ2-6 | . | TRBV9 | TGTGCCAGCAGCCCCCGTATCTCTGGGGCCAACGTCCTGACTTTC | CASSPRISGANVLTF
. | TRBJ1-3 | . | TRBV28 | TGTGCCACCACAGGGAAGTCTGGAAACACCATATATTTT | CATTGKSGNTIYF
TRBD1 | TRBJ2-5 | . | TRBV5-1 | TGCGCCAGCAGCTGGGACAGGGCAGAGACCCAGTACTTC | CASSWDRAETQYF
TRBD2 | TRBJ2-1 | . | TRBV4-1 | TGCGCCAGCAGCTCACACGGACTAGCGGGAGGCAATGAGCAGTTCTTC | CASSSHGLAGGNEQFF
. | TRBJ1-4 | . | TRBV5-5 | TGTGCCAGCAGCCGAAACCAAGGAGGGGGTAAAAAACTGTTTTTT | CASSRNQGGGKKLFF
. | TRBJ2-1 | . | TRBV7-3 | TGTGCCAGCAGCTTATACTCGTGGGGGGCCCAAGCTGAGCAGTTCTTC | CASSLYSWGAQAEQFF
TRBD1 | TRBJ2-1 | . | TRBV2 | TGTGCCAGCAGCCCCGGGACAGGGATTTGGTTCTTC | CASSPGTGIWFF
TRBD1 | TRBJ1-6 | . | TRBV7-8 | TGTGCCAGCAGCTTAGCGGGACAGACTAATTCACCCCTCCACTTT | CASSLAGQTNSPLHF
. | TRBJ2-7 | . | TRBV2 | TGTGCCAGCAGTGATCGGGGCTACGAGCAGTACTTC | CASSDRGYEQYF
. | TRBJ1-2 | . | TRBV18 | TGTGCCAGCTCACGCCAGGGATTCGGGGATGGCTACACCTTC | CASSRQGFGDGYTF
. | TRBJ2-7 | . | TRBV29-1 | TGCAGCGTAAAGATCAGTTCGGTGGATAGCTACGAGCAGTACTTC | CSVKISSVDSYEQYF
TRBD1 | TRBJ2-7 | . | TRBV9 | TGTGCCAGCAGCGTGACGGGACAGGGGTTCCACGAGCAGTACTTC | CASSVTGQGFHEQYF
. | TRBJ2-4 | . | TRBV10-3 | TGTGCCACCTCGGCGGTGACGAGCCTAGCCAAAAACATTCAGTACTTC | CATSAVTSLAKNIQYF
TRBD1 | TRBJ1-2 | . | TRBV10-2 | TGCGCCAGCAGTGCACAACTTATTCGGGACAGGCAGGGCTACACCTTC | CASSAQLIRDRQGYTF
. | TRBJ2-1 | . | TRBV4-1 | TGCGCCAGCAGCTCCCGGGGGGCCACGTTTAATGAGCAGTTCTTC | CASSSRGATFNEQFF
. | TRBJ2-2 | . | TRBV10-3 | TGTGCCATCAGTGGGGCCCATGGGGGGAGGACCGGGGAGCTGTTTTTT | CAISGAHGGRTGELFF
. | TRBJ2-1 | . | TRBV6-6 | TGTGCCAGCAGTTATACCCGGGTCCCTGTAAATGAGCAGTTCTTC | CASSYTRVPVNEQFF
. | TRBJ2-1 | . | TRBV30 | TGTGCCTGGAGTGGCCTCGGGACCTACAATGAGCAGTTCTTC | CAWSGLGTYNEQFF
. | TRBJ1-3 | . | TRBV6-5 | TGTGCCAGCAGTTATGGGGGACTGAACTCTGGAAACACCATATATTTT | CASSYGGLNSGNTIYF
. | TRBJ1-6 | . | TRBV5-1 | TGCGCCAGCAGCTCTGAGGACGGGTATAATTCACCCCTCCACTTT | CASSSEDGYNSPLHF
. | TRBJ2-7 | . | TRBV10-1 | TGCGCCAGCAGTGAGTCGTTGACACCCTACGAGCAGTACTTC | CASSESLTPYEQYF
TRBD2 | TRBJ2-3 | . | TRBV28 | TGTGCCAGCAGTTCCCCCCCGGGCAGCGGGACGAGGGATACGCAGTATTTT | CASSSPPGSGTRDTQYF
. | TRBJ2-3 | . | TRBV7-8 | TGTGCCAGCAGCTTCAAGGGATGGCAACAGCAGTATTTT | CASSFKGWQQQYF
. | TRBJ1-5 | . | TRBV28 | TGTGCCACCAGAAGAGCAGGGCTAACTTCCCAGCCCCAGCATTTT | CATRRAGLTSQPQHF
. | TRBJ2-7 | few | TRBV30 | TGTGCCTGGAGTGTAAGGGACGAGCAGTACTTC | CAWSVRDEQYF
. | TRBJ1-6 | few | TRBV5-1 | TGCGCCAGCAGCTATGCCGGAGTCTCACCCCTCCACTTT | CASSYAGVSPLHF
. | TRBJ1-6 | . | TRBV6-1 | TGTGCCAGCTTAGGACTAAGCTCCTATAATTCACCCCTCCACTTT | CASLGLSSYNSPLHF
TRBD1 | TRBJ2-7 | . | TRBV14 | TGTGCCAGCAGCCAAGATAGGAGCAGGGGGCGAGGCTACGAGCAGTACTTC | CASSQDRSRGRGYEQYF
. | TRBJ1-1 | . | TRBV4-3 | TGCGCCAGCAGCCAAGCTGCTTACCAGGAGGCTTTCTTT | CASSQAAYQEAFF
TRBD1 | TRBJ1-4 | . | TRBV5-6 | TGTGCCAGCAACTTGGGTACAGGGGGAAATGAAAAACTGTTTTTT | CASNLGTGGNEKLFF
TRBD2 | TRBJ2-1 | . | TRBV19 | TGTGCCAGTACCCAGGAAGGGACTAGTTCCTACAATGAGCAGTTCTTC | CASTQEGTSSYNEQFF